The clone carrying this TCR beta chain was seen repeatedly, ten times or more. Its antigen is currently unknown. The data were obtained in a study of CD8 T cells in ankylosing spondylitis. From the 5' RACE reads, TCRdb called clonotypes with MiXCR, one entry per CDR3 protein. The sample yields approximately 500,000 distinct CDR3 sequences, roughly 12% seen once. Study-wide results and caveats: A motif in TCR beta, a set of several highly homologous variants, appeared characteristic of ankylosing spondylitis blood. Existing reports had already noted some motif variants in reactive arthritis synovial fluid and blood.

The germline V gene encodes CDR1 MGHDK and CDR2 SYGVNS. V lost 2 bases to trimming and J lost 0 bases, with 5 bases between them. There are 14 residues in the CDR3. The chain carries TRBV25-1 and TRBJ1-5; D gene unclear. The sequenced sample consisted of blood, either unsorted or a sorted T cell fraction (not recorded which). The sequence was obtained from a male donor with ankylosing spondylitis. The CDR3: CASSEQSSNQPQHF. In DNA form, the CDR3 reads TGTGCCAGCAGTGAACAAAGTAGCAATCAGCCCCAGCATTTT.